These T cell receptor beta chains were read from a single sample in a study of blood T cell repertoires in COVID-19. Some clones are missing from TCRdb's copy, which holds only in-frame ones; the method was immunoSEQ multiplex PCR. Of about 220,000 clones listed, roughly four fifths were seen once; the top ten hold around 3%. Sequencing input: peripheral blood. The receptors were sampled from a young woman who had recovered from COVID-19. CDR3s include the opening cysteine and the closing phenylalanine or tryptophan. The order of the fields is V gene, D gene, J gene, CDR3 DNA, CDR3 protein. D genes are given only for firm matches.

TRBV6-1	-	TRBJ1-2	TGTGCCAGCAGTGACACACAGGGAAGTGGCTACACCTTC	CASSDTQGSGYTF
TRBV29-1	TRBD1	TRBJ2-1	TGCAGCGTTGAAGCTCTAATGGGCAGGGGGCAAGGTGAGCAGTTCTTC	CSVEALMGRGQGEQFF
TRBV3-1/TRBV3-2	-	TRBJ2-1	TGTGCCAGCAGCACCCCGGCAGCGGGCTCTACCAATGAGCAGTTCTTC	CASSTPAAGSTNEQFF
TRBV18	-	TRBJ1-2	TGTGCCAGCACATCTAACTATGGCTACACCTTC	CASTSNYGYTF
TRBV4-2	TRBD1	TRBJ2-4	TGTGCCAGCAGCCAAAGCAGCTTACAGGGGTTCAAAAACATTCAGTACTTC	CASSQSSLQGFKNIQYF
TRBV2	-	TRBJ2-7	TGTGCCAGCAGACCCGACAGCTACGAGCAGTACTTC	CASRPDSYEQYF
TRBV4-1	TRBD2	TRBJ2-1	TGCGCCAGCAGCCAAGGGGCTAGCGGATTTTACAATGAGCAGTTCTTC	CASSQGASGFYNEQFF
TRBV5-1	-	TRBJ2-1	TGCGCCAGCGGAATCAAGGGCGGGGACAATGAGCAGTTCTTC	CASGIKGGDNEQFF
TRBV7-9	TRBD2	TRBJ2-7	TGTGCCAGCAGCCCAGGGCTGGCGGGAGCAACCTACGAGCAGTACTTC	CASSPGLAGATYEQYF
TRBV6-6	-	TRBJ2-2	TGTGCCAGCCAAGGGGCGATCATCCGCAACACCGGGGAGCTGTTTTTT	CASQGAIIRNTGELFF